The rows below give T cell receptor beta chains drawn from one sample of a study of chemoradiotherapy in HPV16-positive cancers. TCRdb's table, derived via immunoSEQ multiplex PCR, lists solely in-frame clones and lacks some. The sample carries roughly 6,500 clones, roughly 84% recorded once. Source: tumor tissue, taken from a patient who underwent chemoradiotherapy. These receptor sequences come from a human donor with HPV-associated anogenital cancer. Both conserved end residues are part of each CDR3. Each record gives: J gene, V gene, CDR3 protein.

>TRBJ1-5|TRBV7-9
CASSLALGGNQPQHF
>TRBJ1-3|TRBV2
CASSVSGNTIYF
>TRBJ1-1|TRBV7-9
CASSRTVEAFF
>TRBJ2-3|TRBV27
CASRRTDSTDTQYF
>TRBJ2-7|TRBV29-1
CSVGQGGEQYF
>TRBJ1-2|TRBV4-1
CASSRDKNRKTYGYTF
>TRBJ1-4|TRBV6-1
CASSEARDAGEKLFF
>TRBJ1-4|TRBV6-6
CASRRDRGISNEKLFF
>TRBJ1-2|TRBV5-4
CASSLGDRMGYGYTF
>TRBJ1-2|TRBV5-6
CASSLDRWAGGYTF
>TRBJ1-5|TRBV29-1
CSVLAGWGQPQHF
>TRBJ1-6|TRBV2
CASSESGDYNSPLHF
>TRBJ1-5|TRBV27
CASSARDRDQPQHF
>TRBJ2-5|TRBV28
CASSFSRAQETQYF
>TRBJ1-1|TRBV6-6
CASSLEDKQYEAFF
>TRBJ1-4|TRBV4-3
CASSQIVSIF
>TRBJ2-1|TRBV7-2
CASSQLAGGHRYNEQFF
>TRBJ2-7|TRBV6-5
CASSSTSPQPYEQYF
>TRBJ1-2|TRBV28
CASSATPGRRYGYTF
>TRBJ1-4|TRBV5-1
CASSVQQGVEKLFF
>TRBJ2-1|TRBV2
CASSPLVSYNEQFF
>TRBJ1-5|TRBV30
CAWSQESNQPQHF
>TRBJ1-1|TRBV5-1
CASTPETGSNTEAFF
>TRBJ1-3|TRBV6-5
CASGRVGNTIYF
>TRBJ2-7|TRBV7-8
CASSLDRASYEQYF
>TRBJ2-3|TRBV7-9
CASSLDFTGRDTQYF
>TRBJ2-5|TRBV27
CASSFQAGVGQETQYF
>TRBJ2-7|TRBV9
CASSVDGGPYEQYF
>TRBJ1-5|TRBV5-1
CASSPGQEEQPQHF